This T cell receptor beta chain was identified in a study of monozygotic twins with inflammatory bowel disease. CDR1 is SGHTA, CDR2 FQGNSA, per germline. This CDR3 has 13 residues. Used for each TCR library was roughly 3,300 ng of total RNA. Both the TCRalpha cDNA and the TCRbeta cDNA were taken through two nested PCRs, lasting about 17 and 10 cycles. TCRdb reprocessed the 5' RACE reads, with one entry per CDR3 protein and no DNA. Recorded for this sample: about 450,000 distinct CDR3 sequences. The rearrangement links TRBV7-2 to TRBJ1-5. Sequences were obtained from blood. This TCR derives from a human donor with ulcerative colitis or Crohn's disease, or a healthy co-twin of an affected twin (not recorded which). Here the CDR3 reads CASSFESNQPQHF.